Below, 15 T cell receptor beta chains from the same sample are listed, as sequenced in a study of patients and donors after allogeneic stem cell transplantation. MiXCR, applied by TCRdb to the RT-PCR reads, yields one record per CDR3 protein. The table lists some 150,000 distinct CDR3 sequences, over 30% of them singletons. Sequenced input: blood, either unsorted or a sorted T cell fraction (not recorded which). These receptors originate from a human donor who was either an allogeneic HSCT recipient or a stem cell or donor lymphocyte infusion donor (not recorded which). It is not recorded whose cells these are; they may come from a transplant donor.

The chain has TRBV4-3 and TRBJ1-1; D remains unclear. The CDR3 is made up of 15 amino acids. Per germline, CDR1 LGHNA and CDR2 YSLEER. V lost 1 base, J lost 2 bases, and 11 bases lay in between. CDR3: CASSQGASGNTEAFF. The CDR3 DNA follows: TGCGCCAGCAGCCAAGGTGCATCGGGAAACACTGAAGCTTTCTTT.

This clonotype showed up just a few times. V usage is TRBV28 and J usage is TRBJ1-5; 8 positions agree with TRBD1. This CDR3 is built from 18 residues. From germline, CDR1 is MDHEN and CDR2 SYDVKM. The V and J ends lost 3 bases and 1 base, in that order; junction bases with no gene match: 11. CDR3 amino acids: CASSFSAPGQGSNQPQHF. The CDR3 DNA reads as TGTGCCAGCAGTTTTTCCGCCCCCGGACAGGGAAGCAATCAGCCCCAGCATTTT.

The rearrangement uses TRBV5-1 and TRBJ2-7; weak D call: TRBD1 (6 bases). The germline V gene has CDR1 SGHRS and CDR2 YFSETQ. Between the trimmed V and J ends, which lost 8 bases and 6 bases, there was a span of 12 bases. The CDR3 sequence is 11 residues long. This CDR3 is CASAIRGEQYV. DNA for the CDR3: TGCGCCAGTGCTATCAGGGGCGAGCAGTACGTC.

The chain employs TRBV6-5 and TRBJ1-1; 7 bases are shared with TRBD1. The CDR3 loop spans 17 amino acids. V shed 0 bases and J 0 bases; nucleotides not matched to a gene: 7. Germline CDR1 and CDR2: MNHEY and SVGAGI. The CDR3: CASSYSRGRGLNTEAFF. As DNA, the CDR3 is TGTGCCAGCAGTTACTCGAGAGGCAGGGGGTTGAACACTGAAGCTTTCTTT.

This chain connects TRBV20-1 to TRBJ1-2, with 7 bases matching TRBD1. The germline gives CDR1 DFQATT, CDR2 SNEGSKA (reference sequence). The CDR3 consists of 13 residues. The J segment lost 6 bases and the V segment lost 5 bases, leaving 9 bases of the junction unmatched. Here the CDR3 DNA reads TGCAGTGCTCTTACAGGGGTAATAGATGGCTACACCTTC. It codes for CSALTGVIDGYTF.

The chain links TRBV7-8 to TRBJ1-2, with D hard to call. Germline V CDR1 and CDR2: SGHVS, FQNEAQ. This CDR3 is 15 amino acids long. Trimming shortened V by 7 bases and J by 1 base, and 16 bases separated the two germline ends. The CDR3 spells CASTPIGGLNYGYTF. The CDR3 region has the DNA TGTGCCAGCACCCCCATAGGAGGCCTTAACTATGGCTACACCTTC.

This clonotype has ten or more counts. This sequence joins TRBV29-1 and TRBJ1-3; D might be TRBD1 (5 bases). The V end lost 7 bases, the J end lost 0 bases, and 10 bases lay between the germline ends. Germline CDR1 reads SQVTM; CDR2 reads ANQGSEA. The CDR3 length is 13 residues. Written as DNA, the CDR3 is TGCAGCGCCACGACAGTCTCTGGAAACACCATATATTTT. Translated, it gives CSATTVSGNTIYF.

CDR3 residues: CASSPPRAPLHF. For the CDR3, the DNA is TGTGCCAGCAGCCCGCCCCGGGCTCCCCTCCACTTT. This sequence joins TRBV3-1 and TRBJ1-6; no firm D call. The germline V and J ends were trimmed by 4 bases and 13 bases, with 11 bases remaining between them. CDR1 and CDR2 from the germline V gene are LGHDT and YNNKEL (reference sequence). The CDR3 is 12 residues long.

The chain employs TRBV4-2 and TRBJ1-1, with D perhaps matching TRBD1 (5 bases). Germline V gene sequence: CDR1 LGHNA, CDR2 YNFKEQ. V shed 8 bases and J shed 8 bases, with 18 bases lying between them. CDR3 length equals 13 residues. CDR3 nucleotides: TGTGCCAGCGAGCCGGGCAGGGTGGGAGAAGCTTTCTTT. Protein product: CASEPGRVGEAFF.

The chain has TRBV27 and TRBJ1-2, with D perhaps TRBD1 (5 bases). Germline CDR1 MNHEY, CDR2 SMNVEV (reference sequence). V dropped 5 bases and J dropped 2 bases, with 12 bases sitting between them. This CDR3 is built from 14 residues. The DNA of the CDR3 is TGTGCCAGCAGTCCCAGGGCAACGAACTATGGCTACACCTTC. This translates into CASSPRATNYGYTF.

The V and J genes are TRBV11-1 and TRBJ2-1; the match to TRBD1 covers 8 bases. The germline gives CDR1 SGHAT, CDR2 FQDESV (reference sequence). The CDR3 extends over 15 amino acids. J was trimmed by 6 bases and V by 4 bases; bases with no gene match: 8. The CDR3 loop reads CASSSGQGVINEQFF. The CDR3 coding sequence is TGTGCCAGCAGCTCAGGACAGGGCGTGATCAATGAGCAGTTCTTC.

This clonotype was picked up a small number of times. The chain links TRBV6-5 to TRBJ1-6; tentatively, D is TRBD1 (5 bases). Germline V gene sequence: CDR1 MNHEY, CDR2 SVGAGI. The length of the CDR3 is 18 residues. V gave up 2 bases and J gave up 0 bases, with 14 bases separating them. The CDR3 DNA reads TGTGCCAGCAGTTACGGTTGGGGCGACAGCTCCTATAATTCACCCCTCCACTTT. Residues: CASSYGWGDSSYNSPLHF.

In its sample, this clonotype was seen a few times. This chain joins TRBV6-5 and TRBJ1-5, with 11 positions matching TRBD1. This CDR3 has 15 amino acids. Per the germline V gene, CDR1 is MNHEY and CDR2 is SVGAGI. With V trimmed by 6 bases and J by 6 bases, 7 bases remained unmatched. The CDR3 sequence is CASSRTGTGGQPQHF. The CDR3 DNA follows: TGTGCCAGCAGCCGCACCGGGACAGGGGGTCAGCCCCAGCATTTT.

This clonotype was observed a few times. This chain links TRBV6-5 with TRBJ1-5; D is unclear. Trimming shortened V by 8 bases and J by 5 bases, and 16 bases separated the two germline ends. The CDR3 has 14 residues. Germline assignment: CDR1 MNHEY and CDR2 SVGAGI. The CDR3 bases are TGTGCCAGCCAACAATTGGCGGGGTATCAGCCCCAGCATTTT. It translates to CASQQLAGYQPQHF.

The table lists this clonotype with a few counts. J is TRBJ2-7 and V is TRBV5-6; D is possibly TRBD2 (6 bases). This CDR3 contains 15 residues. Germline CDR1 is SGHDT and CDR2 is YYEEEE. V lost 0 bases and J 6 bases, leaving 16 bases between the germline ends. The CDR3 loop is CASSLVSAQGLEQYV. The CDR3 DNA reads as TGTGCCAGCAGCTTGGTCTCGGCTCAGGGACTCGAGCAGTACGTC.